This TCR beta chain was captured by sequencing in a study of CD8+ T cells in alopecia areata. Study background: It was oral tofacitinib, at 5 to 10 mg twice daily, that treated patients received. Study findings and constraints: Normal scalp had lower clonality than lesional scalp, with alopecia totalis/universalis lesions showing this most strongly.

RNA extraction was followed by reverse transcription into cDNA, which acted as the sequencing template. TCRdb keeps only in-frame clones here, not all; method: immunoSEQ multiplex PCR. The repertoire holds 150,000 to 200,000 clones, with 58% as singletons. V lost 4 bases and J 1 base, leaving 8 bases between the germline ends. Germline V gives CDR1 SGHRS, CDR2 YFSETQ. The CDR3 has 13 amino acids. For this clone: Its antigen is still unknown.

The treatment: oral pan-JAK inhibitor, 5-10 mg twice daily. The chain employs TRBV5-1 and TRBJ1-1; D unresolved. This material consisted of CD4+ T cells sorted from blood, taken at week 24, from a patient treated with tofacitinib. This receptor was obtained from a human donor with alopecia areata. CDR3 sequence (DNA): TGCGCCAGCAGCCAAGGTAGGAACACTGAAGCTTTCTTT. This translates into CASSQGRNTEAFF.